The 21 T cell receptor beta chains given below trace back to one sample, sequenced in a study of control samples from healthy donors and cancer patients. The data were produced by immunoSEQ multiplex PCR, yet TCRdb's version contains in-frame clones alone and is incomplete. The sample lists around 120,000 clones; roughly nine tenths were seen once. The material sequenced was PBMCs. These receptors all come from a woman in her 50s with colorectal cancer.

The rearrangement joins TRBV5-1 to TRBJ1-1; 7 nucleotides line up with TRBD1. The CDR3 is made up of 14 amino acids. Trimming at V came to 3 bases and at J to 3 bases, leaving 5 bases not matched to a gene. Germline CDR1 and CDR2: SGHRS and YFSETQ. As DNA, the CDR3 is TGCGCCAGCAGCTCGACAGGGTCGGACACTGAAGCTTTCTTT. Amino acid sequence: CASSSTGSDTEAFF. The complete variable domain, with remaining parts taken from reference TRBV5-1 and TRBJ1-1, reads KAGVTQTPRYLIKTRGQQVTLSCSPISGHRSVSWYQQTPGQGLQFLFEYFSETQRNKGNFPGRFSGRQFSNSRSEMNVSTLELGDSALYLCASSSTGSDTEAFFGQGTRLTVV.

This rearrangement joins TRBV12-5 to TRBJ1-5, with D uncertain. Germline lookup yields CDR1 LGHNT and CDR2 FRNRAP. This CDR3 spans 12 amino acids. V was clipped by 4 bases and J by 3 bases, with 4 bases between them. As DNA, the CDR3 is TGTGCTAGTGGTTCGAACAATCAGCCCCAGCATTTT. Translation: CASGSNNQPQHF.

The chain has TRBV5-4 and TRBJ1-4; D not certain. The V end was cut by 2 bases, the J end by 8 bases, with 16 bases between. The CDR3 runs to 15 residues. The germline V gene has CDR1 SGHNT and CDR2 YYREEE (reference sequence). CDR3 region: CASSFSGSEPEKLFF. For the CDR3, the DNA is TGTGCCAGCAGCTTTTCGGGGTCCGAACCCGAAAAACTGTTTTTT. Based on the CDR3 plus reference TRBV5-4 and TRBJ1-4, the full variable domain is ETGVTQSPTHLIKTRGQQVTLRCSSQSGHNTVSWYQQALGQGPQFIFQYYREEENGRGNFPPRFSGLQFPNYSSELNVNALELDDSALYLCASSFSGSEPEKLFFGSGTQLSVL.

V is TRBV6-5 and J is TRBJ1-2, with a tentative D call TRBD1 (5 bases). Germline CDR1 and CDR2: MNHEY and SVGAGI. V lost 6 bases to trimming and J lost 7 bases, with 18 bases between them. This CDR3 has 14 residues. The CDR3 region is CASRSGQGVPGYTF. CDR3 DNA: TGTGCCAGCAGATCAGGGCAAGGGGTTCCTGGCTACACCTTC.

The rearrangement uses TRBV28 and TRBJ1-1, with D perhaps TRBD1 (5 bases). CDR1 is MDHEN, CDR2 SYDVKM, per germline. V lost 6 bases to trimming and J lost 3 bases, with 20 bases between them. This CDR3 has 16 amino acids. CDR3 bases: TGTGCCAGCAGCCGACCCTCAGGGAAATGGGACACTGAAGCTTTCTTT. Residues: CASSRPSGKWDTEAFF.

About this clone: The junction shows a germline mismatch at one end, possibly a read error. The same CDR3 is also encoded by other DNA sequences in this sample. The chain is built from TRBV5-6 and TRBJ2-7, with D possibly being TRBD1 or TRBD2 (5 bases each). This CDR3 has 15 residues. Germline CDR1 is SGHDT and CDR2 is YYEEEE. The CDR3 loop is CASSFLGVRGYGQYF. The CDR3 DNA follows: TGTGCCAGCAGCTTTTTGGGCGTGAGGGGATACGGGCAGTACTTC. The full variable domain, its missing parts supplied by reference TRBV5-6 and TRBJ2-7, is DAGVTQSPTHLIKTRGQQVTLRCSPKSGHDTVSWYQQALGQGPQFIFQYYEEEERQRGNFPDRFSGHQFPNYSSELNVNALLLGDSALYLCASSFLGVRGYGQYFGPGTRLTVT.

V is TRBV5-8 and J is TRBJ1-4; 7 bases align to TRBD1. The CDR3 is 15 amino acids. V shed 10 bases, J shed 0 bases, and the junction held 9 bases outside the gene matches. Germline V CDR1 and CDR2: SGHTS, YDEGEE. CDR3 nucleotides: TGTGCCTCCACAGGGGTCGCGGCAACTAATGAAAAACTGTTTTTT. The encoded protein is CASTGVAATNEKLFF. The variable domain in full, completed from reference TRBV5-8 and TRBJ1-4, reads EAGVTQSPTHLIKTRGQQATLRCSPISGHTSVYWYQQALGLGLQFLLWYDEGEERNRGNFPPRFSGRQFPNYSSELNVNALELEDSALYLCASTGVAATNEKLFFGSGTQLSVL.

This chain links TRBV5-1 with TRBJ2-7, with D perhaps matching TRBD2 (5 bases). Germline values: CDR1 SGHRS, CDR2 YFSETQ. V dropped 0 bases and J dropped 0 bases, with 10 bases sitting between them. The CDR3 consists of 15 residues. CDR3 amino acids: CASSLADRDSYEQYF. The CDR3 nucleotides read TGCGCCAGCAGCTTGGCGGACCGGGACTCCTACGAGCAGTACTTC.

This sequence joins TRBV11-3 and TRBJ2-5; possibly TRBD1 for D (6 bases). The CDR3 consists of 13 residues. The V end lost 4 bases, the J end lost 5 bases, and 11 bases lay between the germline ends. Germline-derived CDR1 and CDR2 are SGHNT and YENEEA. The DNA of the CDR3 is TGTGCCAGCAGCTCAACAGGGTTGGAGACCCAGTACTTC. Translation: CASSSTGLETQYF.

This rearrangement joins TRBV30 to TRBJ1-2; possible D gene TRBD1, 6 bases. Germline V gives CDR1 GTSNPN, CDR2 SVGIG (reference sequence). This CDR3 spans 16 amino acids. The CDR3 protein is CALGGDINIFGGGYTF. For the CDR3, the DNA is TGTGCGCTGGGAGGGGACATAAACATATTCGGCGGGGGCTACACCTTC.

This chain connects TRBV6-1 to TRBJ1-2; D gene unclear. The CDR3 is 13 amino acids. The V and J ends lost 3 bases and 2 bases respectively, with 7 bases between them. Germline values: CDR1 MNHNS, CDR2 SASEGT. CDR3 in DNA: TGTGCCAGCAGTGATGCGGGAAACTATGGCTACACCTTC. Amino acid sequence: CASSDAGNYGYTF.

This clone was recorded only once. The gene calls are TRBV5-1 and TRBJ2-3; 10 bases fit TRBD2. Germline lookup yields CDR1 SGHRS and CDR2 YFSETQ. V lost 4 bases, J lost 1 base, and 3 bases stayed unmatched. There are 15 residues in the CDR3. CDR3: CASSIGLAGTDTQYF. In nucleotides, the CDR3 is TGCGCCAGCAGCATCGGACTAGCGGGCACAGATACGCAGTATTTT.

The chain carries TRBV2 and TRBJ1-5, with 7 bases identical to TRBD1. The CDR3 totals 16 residues. From germline, CDR1 is SNHLY and CDR2 FYNNEI. V was clipped by 6 bases and J by 4 bases; unmatched bases: 12. This chain's CDR3 is CASSPDRAPRNQPQHF. Here the CDR3 DNA reads TGTGCCAGCAGCCCAGACAGGGCGCCCCGGAATCAGCCCCAGCATTTT.

This clone was counted once. V usage is TRBV2 and J usage is TRBJ2-1, with unresolved D. CDR3 length: 12 amino acids. V lost 6 bases to trimming and J lost 7 bases, with 10 bases between them. Germline V gene lookup returns CDR1 SNHLY and CDR2 FYNNEI. The CDR3, as DNA: TGTGCCAGCAGCGCTGACGGTAATGAGCAGTTCTTC. Its translation is CASSADGNEQFF.

CDR3: CATTPGRAYEQYF. CDR3 nucleotide sequence: TGTGCCACAACTCCGGGACGGGCCTACGAGCAGTACTTC. The J gene is TRBJ2-7, the V gene TRBV11-2; the D gene could be TRBD1 or TRBD2 (5 bases each). Trimming removed 10 bases at V and 2 bases at J, with 15 bases between. Germline values: CDR1 SGHAT, CDR2 FQNNGV. The CDR3 consists of 13 residues. The whole variable domain, remainder taken from reference TRBV11-2 and TRBJ2-7, is EAGVAQSPRYKIIEKRQSVAFWCNPISGHATLYWYQQILGQGPKLLIQFQNNGVVDDSQLPKDRFSAERLKGVDSTLKIQPAKLEDSAVYLCATTPGRAYEQYFGPGTRLTVT.

The CDR3 here is CASSSGTRSPLHF. For the CDR3, the DNA is TGTGCCAGCAGTTCAGGGACTCGGTCACCCCTCCACTTT. This chain connects TRBV2 to TRBJ1-6; D might be TRBD1 (5 bases). Germline V gene data show CDR1 as SNHLY and CDR2 as FYNNEI. The CDR3 spans 13 residues. Trimming pared 5 bases from V and 10 bases from J, leaving 12 bases between.

V usage is TRBV7-9 and J usage is TRBJ1-1; 7 bases are shared with TRBD1. The ends lost 5 bases at V and 1 base at J; junction bases unmatched: 7. The CDR3 has 15 amino acids. Germline CDR1 SEHNR, CDR2 FQNEAQ (reference sequence). CDR3 bases: TGTGCCAGCAGCATCAGACAGGGCTCGAACACTGAAGCTTTCTTT. Translated, it gives CASSIRQGSNTEAFF.

A few counts support this clone. This chain links TRBV10-3 with TRBJ2-1; D uncertain. The CDR3 has 11 amino acids. Per germline, CDR1 ENHRY and CDR2 SYGVKD. With 6 bases removed from V and 4 bases from J, the gap between germline ends came to 4 bases. CDR3 sequence: CAISEYNEQFF. The CDR3 nucleotides read TGTGCCATCAGCGAATACAATGAGCAGTTCTTC.

The chain has TRBV19 and TRBJ1-5; D possibly corresponds to TRBD1 (6 bases). Trimming stripped 7 bases from V and 2 bases from J, with 15 bases between. The CDR3 runs to 15 residues. The germline CDR1 and CDR2 sequences are LNHDA and SQIVND (reference sequence). In DNA, the CDR3 is TGTGCCAGTACCGTATGGGGGCTTGGCAATCAGCCCCAGCATTTT. This encodes CASTVWGLGNQPQHF.

J is TRBJ2-2 and V is TRBV18; 8 bases fit TRBD2. After removal of 0 bases from V and 1 base from J, the junction contained 1 base not matched to a gene. The germline CDR1 and CDR2 sequences are KGHSH and LQKENI. The CDR3 extends over 16 amino acids. The chain's CDR3 is CASSPPLAGNTGELFF. In DNA form, the CDR3 reads TGTGCCAGCTCACCACCGCTAGCGGGGAACACCGGGGAGCTGTTTTTT.

The CDR3 nucleotides are TGTGCCAGCAGCTTAGCAGGGGCGGTGGACTATGGCTACACCTTC. Translating gives CASSLAGAVDYGYTF. This rearrangement joins TRBV7-2 to TRBJ1-2, with D possibly TRBD1 on 5 matching bases. Germline V gene sequence: CDR1 SGHTA, CDR2 FQGNSA. V was clipped by 0 bases and J by 3 bases, with 11 bases between them. The CDR3 covers 15 residues. The entire variable domain, with the rest obtained from reference TRBV7-2 and TRBJ1-2, is as follows: GAGVSQSPSNKVTEKGKDVELRCDPISGHTALYWYRQSLGQGLEFLIYFQGNSAPDKSGLPSDRFSAERTGGSVSTLTIQRTQQEDSAVYLCASSLAGAVDYGYTFGSGTRLTVV.